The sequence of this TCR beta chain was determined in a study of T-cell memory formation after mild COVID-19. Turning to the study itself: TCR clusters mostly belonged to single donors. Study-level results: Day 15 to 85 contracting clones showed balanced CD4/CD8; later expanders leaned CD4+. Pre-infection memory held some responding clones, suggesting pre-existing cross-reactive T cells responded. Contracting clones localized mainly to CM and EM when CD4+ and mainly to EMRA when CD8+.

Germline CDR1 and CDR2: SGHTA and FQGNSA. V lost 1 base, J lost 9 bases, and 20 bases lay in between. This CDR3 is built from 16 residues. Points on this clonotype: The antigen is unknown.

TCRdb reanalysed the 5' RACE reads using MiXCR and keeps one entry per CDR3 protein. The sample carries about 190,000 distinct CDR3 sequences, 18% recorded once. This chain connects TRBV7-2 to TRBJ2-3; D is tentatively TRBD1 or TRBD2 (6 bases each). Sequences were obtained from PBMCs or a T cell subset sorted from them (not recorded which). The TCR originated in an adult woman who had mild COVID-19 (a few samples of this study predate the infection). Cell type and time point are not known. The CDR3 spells CASSLGTGASMSTQYF. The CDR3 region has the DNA TGTGCCAGCAGCTTAGGAACGGGGGCCTCGATGTCAACGCAGTATTTT.